The 17 T cell receptor beta chains given below trace back to one sample, sequenced in a study of cytomegalovirus exposure and HLA in healthy donors. The PCR ran on 60 Vbeta and 13 Jbeta primers. The protocol was immunoSEQ multiplex PCR, while the TCRdb copy is restricted to in-frame clones and leaves out a portion. This table has over 150,000 clones, about 76% appearing once. Sequenced sample: PBMCs. The receptors stem from a man aged 25 to 45 in good health and CMV-seropositive.

This chain uses TRBV27 with TRBJ2-3, with no clear D. This CDR3 spans 11 amino acids. V gave up 4 bases and J gave up 3 bases, with 2 bases separating them. CDR1 is MNHEY, CDR2 SMNVEV, per germline (reference sequence). CDR3 coding DNA: TGTGCCAGCAGTTCGACAGATACGCAGTATTTT. Protein sequence: CASSSTDTQYF.

This sequence joins TRBV7-2 and TRBJ2-7; D might be TRBD2 (6 bases). This CDR3 is 14 amino acids long. The germline V and J ends were trimmed by 5 bases and 4 bases, with 15 bases remaining between them. Per the germline V gene, CDR1 is SGHTA and CDR2 is FQGNSA. The CDR3 coding sequence is TGTGCCAGCAGCAGCCCGCGGGACGAGTACGAGCAGTACTTC. As protein: CASSSPRDEYEQYF. The full variable domain, in which reference TRBV7-2 and TRBJ2-7 provide the parts outside the CDR3, is GAGVSQSPSNKVTEKGKDVELRCDPISGHTALYWYRQSLGQGLEFLIYFQGNSAPDKSGLPSDRFSAERTGGSVSTLTIQRTQQEDSAVYLCASSSPRDEYEQYFGPGTRLTVT.

The V call is TRBV5-1, the J call TRBJ1-1; 11 bases align to TRBD1. The CDR3 runs 14 residues. Germline V gives CDR1 SGHRS, CDR2 YFSETQ. V was pared by 9 bases and J by 5 bases, with 9 bases of the junction left unmatched. The DNA of the CDR3 is TGCGCCACGTCAGGGGGACAGGGGGGAACTGAAGCTTTCTTT. This encodes CATSGGQGGTEAFF.

The chain joins TRBV21-1 to TRBJ2-5; the DNA was not used to check the table's D call, TRBD1. TRBV21-1 is reported as a pseudogene. This CDR3 has 15 residues. This chain's CDR3 is CASSKADRYQETQYF. The CDR3 region has the DNA TGTGCCAGCAGCAAAGCGGACAGGTATCAAGAGACCCAGTACTTC.

This chain joins TRBV6-5 and TRBJ1-2; a weak D match, TRBD1 (6 bases). The CDR3 runs 13 residues. Between the trimmed V and J ends, which lost 5 bases and 7 bases, there was a span of 14 bases. Germline V gene lookup returns CDR1 MNHEY and CDR2 SVGAGI. The CDR3 region has the DNA TGTGCCAGCAGTAAGCCAGGGGTTCCTGGCTACACCTTC. Its translation is CASSKPGVPGYTF.

In this sample, this clone turned up a few times. The chain has TRBV27 and TRBJ1-2; 10 bases line up with TRBD1. The CDR3 has 15 residues. The germline V gene has CDR1 MNHEY and CDR2 SMNVEV (reference sequence). The ends lost 6 bases at V and 7 bases at J; junction bases unmatched: 11. The CDR3 DNA is TGTGCCAGCAGCCTCCTAGGGACAGGGGACTTTGGCTACACCTTC. Amino acids: CASSLLGTGDFGYTF.

The chain is built from TRBV6-6 and TRBJ2-1; D not certain. Trimming cost V 2 bases and J 9 bases, with 14 bases left between them. From germline, CDR1 is MNHNY and CDR2 SVGAGI (reference sequence). CDR3 length: 14 amino acids. The CDR3 reads CASSYRPGTGEQFF. In nucleotides, the CDR3 is TGTGCCAGCAGTTACAGGCCGGGTACGGGTGAGCAGTTCTTC.

This clone has just a few counts. The chain carries TRBV30 and TRBJ2-7, with a possible D match to TRBD2 (6 bases). The V gene's germline CDR1 is GTSNPN and CDR2 SVGIG (reference sequence). This CDR3 region has 15 residues. With 3 bases removed from V and 0 bases from J, the gap between germline ends came to 15 bases. DNA for the CDR3: TGTGCCTGGAGGGCCCCTAGCGCCCTCTCCTACGAGCAGTACTTC. Amino acids: CAWRAPSALSYEQYF. The full variable domain, its missing parts supplied by reference TRBV30 and TRBJ2-7, is SQTIHQWPATLVQPVGSPLSLECTVEGTSNPNLYWYRQAAGRGLQLLFYSVGIGQISSEVPQNLSASRPQDRQFILSSKKLLLSDSGFYLCAWRAPSALSYEQYFGPGTRLTVT.

This clone was recorded a few times. This chain connects TRBV18 to TRBJ2-2; TRBD2 agrees at 9 bases. Germline V gene lookup returns CDR1 KGHSH and CDR2 LQKENI. CDR3 length equals 16 residues. J lost 2 bases, V lost 3 bases, and 4 bases had no gene match. CDR3 residues: CASSPSGGYNTGELFF. CDR3 DNA sequence: TGTGCCAGCTCACCTAGCGGGGGATACAACACCGGGGAGCTGTTTTTT.

Note on this clone: Germline and junction disagree at one end, which may indicate a read error. The rearrangement uses TRBV6-1 and TRBJ2-5, with 9 bases that match TRBD2. This CDR3 comprises 14 residues. The V gene's germline CDR1 is MNHNS and CDR2 SASEGT. CDR3: CASSAQRLAAARHF. The CDR3 DNA reads as TGTGCCAGCAGCGCTCAGCGACTAGCGGCCGCCAGGCACTTC.

The chain carries TRBV28 and TRBJ1-2, with D tentatively TRBD1 (5 bases). CDR1 and CDR2 (germline): MDHEN, SYDVKM. The length of the CDR3 is 14 residues. V was cut by 3 bases and J by 4 bases, with 12 bases left in between. Here the CDR3 reads CASSFSGGRYGYTF. CDR3 DNA: TGTGCCAGCAGTTTTTCGGGGGGACGCTATGGCTACACCTTC.

This clone was seen a few times. The chain recombines TRBV19 with TRBJ2-2; 7 positions match TRBD1. The CDR3 covers 16 residues. The J segment lost 1 base and the V segment lost 4 bases, leaving 6 bases of the junction unmatched. Looked up from germline, CDR1 is LNHDA and CDR2 is SQIVND (reference sequence). CDR3 bases: TGTGCCAGTAGTAAGCCCCGGACAGGGAACACCGGGGAGCTGTTTTTT. Its translation: CASSKPRTGNTGELFF. The full variable domain, completed using reference TRBV19 and TRBJ2-2, is DGGITQSPKYLFRKEGQNVTLSCEQNLNHDAMYWYRQDPGQGLRLIYYSQIVNDFQKGDIAEGYSVSREKKESFPLTVTSAQKNPTAFYLCASSKPRTGNTGELFFGEGSRLTVL.

The chain carries TRBV7-2 and TRBJ2-5; possible D gene TRBD2, 5 bases. CDR3 length: 13 amino acids. Germline V gene data show CDR1 as SGHTA and CDR2 as FQGNSA. The V gene lost 3 bases and the J gene lost 3 bases, with 8 bases spanning the gap. The CDR3, as DNA: TGTGCCAGCAGCTTCCGGGGAGAAGAGACCCAGTACTTC. This codes for CASSFRGEETQYF.

The J gene is TRBJ2-5, the V gene TRBV7-2; 10 bases fit TRBD2. The germline gives CDR1 SGHTA, CDR2 FQGNSA. The CDR3 length is 17 residues. Trimming at V came to 5 bases and at J to 7 bases, leaving 16 bases not matched to a gene. In nucleotides, the CDR3 is TGTGCCAGCAGCCTTTACTTAGCGGGGGGTTCTTTCGGGACCCAGTACTTC. Its protein product is CASSLYLAGGSFGTQYF.

The chain combines TRBV21-1 with TRBJ2-5; TRBD2, the table's D call, was not compared with the DNA. TRBV21-1 is assigned pseudogene status. CDR3 size: 18 residues. CDR3 bases: TGTGCCAGCAGCTACCCTCCACGAGGTAGCGGGAACCAAGAGACCCAGTACTTC. Translating gives CASSYPPRGSGNQETQYF.

The V gene is TRBV6-5, the J gene TRBJ1-2, with D possibly being TRBD1 (6 bases). V lost 6 bases to trimming and J lost 0 bases, with 14 bases between them. The CDR3 consists of 15 residues. CDR1 MNHEY and CDR2 SVGAGI come from the germline V gene. CDR3 sequence: CASRPRGATNYGYTF. The CDR3 DNA reads as TGTGCCAGCAGACCCCGGGGGGCGACTAACTATGGCTACACCTTC.

The rearrangement uses TRBV12-5 and TRBJ2-7; D is uncertain. The germline V gene encodes CDR1 LGHNT and CDR2 FRNRAP. CDR3 length: 12 residues. The V end lost 6 bases, the J end lost 3 bases, and 9 bases lay between the germline ends. The CDR3 sequence is CASGTGFYEQYF. In nucleotides, the CDR3 is TGTGCTAGTGGCACCGGTTTCTACGAGCAGTACTTC.